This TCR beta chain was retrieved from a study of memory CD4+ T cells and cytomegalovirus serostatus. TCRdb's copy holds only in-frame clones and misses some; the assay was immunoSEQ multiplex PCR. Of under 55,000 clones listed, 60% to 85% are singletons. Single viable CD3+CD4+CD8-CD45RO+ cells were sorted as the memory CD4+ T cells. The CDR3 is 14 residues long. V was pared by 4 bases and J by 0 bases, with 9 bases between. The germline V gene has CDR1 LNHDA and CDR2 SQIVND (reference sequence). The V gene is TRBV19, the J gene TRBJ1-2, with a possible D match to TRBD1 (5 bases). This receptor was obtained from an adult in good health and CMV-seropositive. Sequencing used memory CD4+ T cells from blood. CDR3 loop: CASSRGSSNYGYTF. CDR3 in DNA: TGTGCCAGTAGTAGGGGCAGCTCTAACTATGGCTACACCTTC.